The clone carrying this TCR beta chain has a handful of counts. Its specificity is unknown. This entry belongs to a study of human T cells and chemical hapten exposure. Whole-study results and caveats: Sensitizing to DPC left TCRs with a frequency above 1 in 1000 unaltered.

The germline gives CDR1 LGHNT, CDR2 FRNRAP. V dropped 6 bases and J dropped 0 bases, with 11 bases sitting between them. This CDR3 is 14 amino acids long. Unfractionated whole blood yielded the extracted total RNA. Unique molecular identifiers were linked by the library to individual cDNA molecules. MiXCR, run by TCRdb on the 5' RACE reads, gives a single entry per CDR3 protein. The sample has about 81,000 distinct CDR3 sequences, more than 7.5% seen once. The source is a male donor in good health. V usage is TRBV12-5 and J usage is TRBJ2-5; D uncertain. The chain's CDR3 is CASGPTNYQETQYF. As DNA, the CDR3 is TGTGCTAGTGGCCCTACCAATTACCAAGAGACCCAGTACTTC.